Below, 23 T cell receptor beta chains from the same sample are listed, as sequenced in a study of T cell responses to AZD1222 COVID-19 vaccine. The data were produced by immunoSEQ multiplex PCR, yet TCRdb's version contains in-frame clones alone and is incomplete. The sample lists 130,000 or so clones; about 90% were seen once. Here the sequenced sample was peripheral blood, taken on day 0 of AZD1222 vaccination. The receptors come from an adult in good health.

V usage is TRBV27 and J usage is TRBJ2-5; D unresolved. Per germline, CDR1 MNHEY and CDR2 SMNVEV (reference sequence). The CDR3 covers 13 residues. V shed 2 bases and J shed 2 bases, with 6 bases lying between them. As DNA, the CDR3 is TGTGCCAGCAGTTTAGGACGGCAAGAGACCCAGTACTTC. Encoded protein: CASSLGRQETQYF.

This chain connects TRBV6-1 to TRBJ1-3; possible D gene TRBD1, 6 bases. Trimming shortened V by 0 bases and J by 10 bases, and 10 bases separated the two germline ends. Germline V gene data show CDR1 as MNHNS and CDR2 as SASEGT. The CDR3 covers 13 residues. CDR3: CASSEAGGGTIYF. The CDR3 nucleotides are TGTGCCAGCAGTGAAGCCGGAGGGGGGACCATATATTTT.

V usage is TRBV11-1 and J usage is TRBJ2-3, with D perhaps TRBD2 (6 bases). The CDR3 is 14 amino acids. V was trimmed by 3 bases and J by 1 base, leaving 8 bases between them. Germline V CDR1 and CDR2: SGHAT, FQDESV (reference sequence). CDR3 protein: CASSFASGTDTQYF. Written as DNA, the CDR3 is TGTGCCAGCAGCTTTGCTAGCGGCACAGATACGCAGTATTTT. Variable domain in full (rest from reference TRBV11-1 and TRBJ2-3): EAEVAQSPRYKITEKSQAVAFWCDPISGHATLYWYRQILGQGPELLVQFQDESVVDDSQLPKDRFSAERLKGVDSTLKIQPAELGDSAMYLCASSFASGTDTQYFGPGTRLTVL.

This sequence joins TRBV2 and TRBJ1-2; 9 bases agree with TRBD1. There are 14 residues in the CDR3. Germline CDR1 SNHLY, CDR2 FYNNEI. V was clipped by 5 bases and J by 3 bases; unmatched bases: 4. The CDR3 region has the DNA TGTGCCAGCAGTTCACAGGGGGCGGACTATGGCTACACCTTC. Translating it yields CASSSQGADYGYTF.

The CDR3 bases are TGTGCCAGTAAAGGGTTCAACGGAATCACTGAAGCTTTCTTT. Translation gives CASKGFNGITEAFF. The chain combines TRBV19 with TRBJ1-1; no firm D call. V lost 7 bases, J lost 4 bases, and 16 bases lay in between. The germline CDR1 and CDR2 sequences are LNHDA and SQIVND (reference sequence). There are 14 residues in the CDR3.

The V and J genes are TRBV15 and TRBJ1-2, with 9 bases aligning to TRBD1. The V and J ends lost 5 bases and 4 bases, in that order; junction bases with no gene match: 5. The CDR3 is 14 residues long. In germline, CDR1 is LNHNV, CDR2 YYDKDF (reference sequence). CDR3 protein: CATSYRGLGYGYTF. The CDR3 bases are TGTGCCACCAGCTACAGGGGGCTCGGCTATGGCTACACCTTC.

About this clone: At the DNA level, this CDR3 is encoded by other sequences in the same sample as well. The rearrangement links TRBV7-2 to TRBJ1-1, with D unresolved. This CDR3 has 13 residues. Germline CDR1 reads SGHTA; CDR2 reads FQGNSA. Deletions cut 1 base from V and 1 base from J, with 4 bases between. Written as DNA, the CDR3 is TGTGCCAGCAGCTTAGAACAGAACACTGAAGCTTTCTTT. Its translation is CASSLEQNTEAFF. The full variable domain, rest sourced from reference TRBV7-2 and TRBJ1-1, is GAGVSQSPSNKVTEKGKDVELRCDPISGHTALYWYRQSLGQGLEFLIYFQGNSAPDKSGLPSDRFSAERTGGSVSTLTIQRTQQEDSAVYLCASSLEQNTEAFFGQGTRLTVV.

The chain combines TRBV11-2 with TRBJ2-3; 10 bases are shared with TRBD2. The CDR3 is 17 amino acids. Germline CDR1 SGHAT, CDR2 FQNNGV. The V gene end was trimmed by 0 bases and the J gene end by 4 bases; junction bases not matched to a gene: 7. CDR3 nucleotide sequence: TGTGCCAGCAGCTTAGAGACTAGCGGGTTTTGGGCAGATACGCAGTATTTT. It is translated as CASSLETSGFWADTQYF.

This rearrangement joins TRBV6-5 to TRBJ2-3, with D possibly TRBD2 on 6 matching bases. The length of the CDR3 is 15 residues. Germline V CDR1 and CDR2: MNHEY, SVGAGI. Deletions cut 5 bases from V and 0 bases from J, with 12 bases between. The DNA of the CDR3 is TGTGCCAGCAGTCCGGGGGACCCTAGCACAGATACGCAGTATTTT. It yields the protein CASSPGDPSTDTQYF.

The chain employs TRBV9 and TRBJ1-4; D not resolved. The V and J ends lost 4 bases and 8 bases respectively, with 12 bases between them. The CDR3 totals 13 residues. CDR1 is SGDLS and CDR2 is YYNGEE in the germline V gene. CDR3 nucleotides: TGTGCCAGCAGCACCGACTTGGGGGAAAAACTGTTTTTT. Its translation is CASSTDLGEKLFF. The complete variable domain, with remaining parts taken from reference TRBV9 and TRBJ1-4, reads DSGVTQTPKHLITATGQRVTLRCSPRSGDLSVYWYQQSLDQGLQFLIQYYNGEERAKGNILERFSAQQFPDLHSELNLSSLELGDSALYFCASSTDLGEKLFFGSGTQLSVL.

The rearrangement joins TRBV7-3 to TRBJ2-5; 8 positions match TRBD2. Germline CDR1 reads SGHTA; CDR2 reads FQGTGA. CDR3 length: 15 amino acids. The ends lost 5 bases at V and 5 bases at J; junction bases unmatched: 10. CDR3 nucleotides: TGTGCCAGCAGCGATCAAGCGGGAGAGACCGAGACCCAGTACTTC. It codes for CASSDQAGETETQYF.

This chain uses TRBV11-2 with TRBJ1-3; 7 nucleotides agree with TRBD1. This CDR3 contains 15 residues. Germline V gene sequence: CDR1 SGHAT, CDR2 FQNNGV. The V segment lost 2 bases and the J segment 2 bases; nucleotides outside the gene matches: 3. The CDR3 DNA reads TGTGCCAGCAGCTTATTACAGGGGACTGGAAACACCATATATTTT. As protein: CASSLLQGTGNTIYF. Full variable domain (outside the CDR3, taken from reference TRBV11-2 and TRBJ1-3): EAGVAQSPRYKIIEKRQSVAFWCNPISGHATLYWYQQILGQGPKLLIQFQNNGVVDDSQLPKDRFSAERLKGVDSTLKIQPAKLEDSAVYLCASSLLQGTGNTIYFGEGSWLTVV.

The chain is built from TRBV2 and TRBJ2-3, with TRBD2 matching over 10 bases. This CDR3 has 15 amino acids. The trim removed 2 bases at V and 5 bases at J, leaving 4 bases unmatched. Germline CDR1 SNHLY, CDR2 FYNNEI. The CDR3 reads CASSEQAGGIDTQYF. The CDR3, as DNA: TGTGCCAGCAGTGAACAAGCGGGAGGGATAGATACGCAGTATTTT.

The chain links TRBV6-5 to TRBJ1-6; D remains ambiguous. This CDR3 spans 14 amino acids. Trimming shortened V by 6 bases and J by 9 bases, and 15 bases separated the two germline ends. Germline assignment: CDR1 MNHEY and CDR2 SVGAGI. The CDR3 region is CASRLSSAGSPLHF. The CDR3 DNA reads TGTGCCAGCAGGTTGTCCTCAGCGGGTTCACCCCTCCACTTT.

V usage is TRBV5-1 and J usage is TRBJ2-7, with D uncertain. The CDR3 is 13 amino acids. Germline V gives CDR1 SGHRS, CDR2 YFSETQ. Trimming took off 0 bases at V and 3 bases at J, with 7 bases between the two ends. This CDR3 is CASSLGVDYEQYF. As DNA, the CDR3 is TGCGCCAGCAGCTTGGGGGTAGACTACGAGCAGTACTTC.

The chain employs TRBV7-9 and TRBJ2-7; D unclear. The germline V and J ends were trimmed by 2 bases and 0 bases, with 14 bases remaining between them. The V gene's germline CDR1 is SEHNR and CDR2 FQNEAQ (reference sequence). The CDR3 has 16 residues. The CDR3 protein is CASSLWTWTDSYEQYF. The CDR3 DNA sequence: TGTGCCAGCAGCTTATGGACGTGGACGGACTCCTACGAGCAGTACTTC.

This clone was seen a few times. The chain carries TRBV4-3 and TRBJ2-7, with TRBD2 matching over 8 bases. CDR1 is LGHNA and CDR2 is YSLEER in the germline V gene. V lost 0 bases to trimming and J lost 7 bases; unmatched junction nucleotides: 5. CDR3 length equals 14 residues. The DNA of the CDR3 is TGCGCCAGCAGCCAAGATCGACTAGCGCGGGAGCAGTACGTC. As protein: CASSQDRLAREQYV.

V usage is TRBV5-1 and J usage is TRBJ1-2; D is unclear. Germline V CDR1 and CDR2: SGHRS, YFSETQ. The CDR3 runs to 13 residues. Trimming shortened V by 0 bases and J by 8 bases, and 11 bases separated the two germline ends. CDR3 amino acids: CASSLVGLGGYTF. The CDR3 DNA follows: TGCGCCAGCAGCTTGGTGGGATTAGGCGGCTACACCTTC.

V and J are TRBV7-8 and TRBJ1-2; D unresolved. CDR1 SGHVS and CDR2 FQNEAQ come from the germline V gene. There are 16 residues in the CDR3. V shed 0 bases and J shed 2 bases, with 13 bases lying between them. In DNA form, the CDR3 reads TGTGCCAGCAGCTTAGCGCTAATCCGAGGGAACTATGGCTACACCTTC. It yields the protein CASSLALIRGNYGYTF. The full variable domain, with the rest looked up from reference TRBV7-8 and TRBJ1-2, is GAGVSQSPRYKVAKRGQDVALRCDPISGHVSLFWYQQALGQGPEFLTYFQNEAQLDKSGLPSDRFFAERPEGSVSTLKIQRTQQEDSAVYLCASSLALIRGNYGYTFGSGTRLTVV.

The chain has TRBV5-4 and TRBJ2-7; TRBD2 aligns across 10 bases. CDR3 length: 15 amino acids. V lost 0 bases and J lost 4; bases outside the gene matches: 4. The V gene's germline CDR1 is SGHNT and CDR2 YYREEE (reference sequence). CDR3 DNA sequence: TGTGCCAGCAGCTTGGCTAGCGGGGGACCTTACGAGCAGTACTTC. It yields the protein CASSLASGGPYEQYF.

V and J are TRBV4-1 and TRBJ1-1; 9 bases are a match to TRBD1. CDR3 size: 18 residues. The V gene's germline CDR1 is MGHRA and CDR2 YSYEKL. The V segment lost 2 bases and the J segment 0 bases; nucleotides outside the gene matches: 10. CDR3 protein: CASSQRDAGTGLNTEAFF. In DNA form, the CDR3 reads TGCGCCAGCAGCCAAAGGGATGCCGGGACAGGGCTGAACACTGAAGCTTTCTTT.

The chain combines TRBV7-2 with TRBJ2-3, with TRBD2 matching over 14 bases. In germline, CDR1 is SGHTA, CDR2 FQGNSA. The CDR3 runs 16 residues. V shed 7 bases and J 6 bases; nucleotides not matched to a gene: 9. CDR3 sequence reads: CASTRTSGGSHDTQYF. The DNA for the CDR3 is TGTGCCAGCACCCGGACTAGCGGGGGGTCCCACGATACGCAGTATTTT.

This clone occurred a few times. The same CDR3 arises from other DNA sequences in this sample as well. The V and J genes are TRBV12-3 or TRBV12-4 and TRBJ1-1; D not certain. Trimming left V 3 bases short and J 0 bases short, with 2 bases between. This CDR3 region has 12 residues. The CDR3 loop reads CASSFVNTEAFF. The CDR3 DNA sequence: TGTGCCAGCAGTTTTGTGAACACTGAAGCTTTCTTT.